Listed below are T cell receptor beta chains from one sample, sequenced in a study of OX40 agonist ivuxolimab in advanced cancers. TCRdb's copy holds only in-frame clones and misses some; the assay was immunoSEQ multiplex PCR. This sample has about 46,000 clones, with around 91% found just once. This specimen consisted of CD4+ or CD8+ T cells sorted from blood, obtained in a trial of the OX40 agonist ivuxolimab. Source of these receptors: an adult with an advanced solid tumor such as melanoma, head and neck, liver or kidney cancer. Both conserved end residues are part of each CDR3. D genes are given only for firm matches. The size entry is marked missing in some rows and otherwise reads once, few, many or a size class.

TRBJ1-3,once,TRBV18,TRBD1,TGTGCCAGCTCACGCTCTCCACCGGGACAGGTATCTGGAAACACCATATATTTT,CASSRSPPGQVSGNTIYF
TRBJ2-1,.,TRBV15,TRBD1,TGTGCCACCAGCAGAGATAAGGGGACAGGGGATTATGAGCAGTTCTTC,CATSRDKGTGDYEQFF
TRBJ2-7,.,TRBV10-3,TRBD1,TGTGCCATCAGTCGATTGGGACAGGGTGAAGGGGACGAGCAGTACTTC,CAISRLGQGEGDEQYF
TRBJ1-5,.,TRBV4-1,.,TGCGCCAGCAGCCAAGGGGGGACGGGGCGTAGCAATCAGCCCCAGCATTTT,CASSQGGTGRSNQPQHF
TRBJ2-7,.,TRBV15,TRBD1,TGTGCCACCAGCAGGAACAGGGGGAACGAGCAGTACTTC,CATSRNRGNEQYF
TRBJ2-7,.,TRBV9,.,TGTGCCAGCAGCGTAGATCTAGGACTAATCTACGAGCAGTACTTC,CASSVDLGLIYEQYF
TRBJ1-1,.,TRBV6-4,.,TGTGCCAGCAGTGTAGGGGGGATGAACACTGAAGCTTTCTTT,CASSVGGMNTEAFF
TRBJ2-5,.,TRBV5-4,TRBD2,TGTGCCAGCAGGGACAGCGGGGGGAAACAAGAGACCCAGTACTTC,CASRDSGGKQETQYF
TRBJ1-3,.,TRBV4-1,.,TGCGCCAGCAGCGATACGGACTCTGGAAACACCATATATTTT,CASSDTDSGNTIYF
TRBJ2-1,.,TRBV19,TRBD2,TGTGCCAGTAGTATAGGGGGGGGTTACAATGAGCAGTTCTTC,CASSIGGGYNEQFF
TRBJ2-1,.,TRBV25-1,TRBD2,TGTGCCAGCAGCCCAAGTGGACTAGGGTCCTACAATGAGCAGTTCTTC,CASSPSGLGSYNEQFF
TRBJ1-2,.,TRBV6-6,TRBD1,TGTGCCAGCTCTGAACTCGCAGGGGGCTATGGCTACACCTTC,CASSELAGGYGYTF
TRBJ2-5,.,TRBV11-1,.,TGTGCCAGCAGCCCTAGGCACACGGAGCCCCAAGAGACCCAGTACTTC,CASSPRHTEPQETQYF
TRBJ2-7,.,TRBV7-7,TRBD2,TGTGCCAGCAGCTTAGGGGGCGGGAGCGCGTACGAGCAGTACTTC,CASSLGGGSAYEQYF
TRBJ2-3,.,TRBV6-4,.,TGTGCCAGCAGTGCCTATAGGACAGACGATAGCACAGATACGCAGTATTTT,CASSAYRTDDSTDTQYF
TRBJ2-7,.,TRBV13,TRBD1,TGTGCCAGCAGCTCACAGGGGGAGAACTACGAGCAGTACTTC,CASSSQGENYEQYF
TRBJ2-3,.,TRBV10-3,.,TGTGCCATCAGTGAGTCGGATACGCAGTATTTT,CAISESDTQYF
TRBJ1-1,.,TRBV29-1,.,TGCAGCGATTCTGGACACCTGAACACTGAAGCTTTCTTT,CSDSGHLNTEAFF
TRBJ2-4,.,TRBV4-3,TRBD2,TGCGCCAGCAGCCCGACTAGCGGGAGAAACATTCAGTACTTC,CASSPTSGRNIQYF